This record looks at one TCR beta chain sequence and its context. Antigen specificity is unknown. Lacking the conserved final phenylalanine or tryptophan, this CDR3 likely reflects a read error. TCR beta libraries were built with iRepertoire HTBI primers and Arm-PCR of CDR3 regions. TCRdb processed the multiplex PCR reads anew with MiXCR; each CDR3 protein has one entry. This table has more than 300,000 distinct CDR3 sequences, roughly 16% appearing once. The sample belongs to a study of regulatory T cells in long-lasting Graves disease. Sample time point: newly diagnosed GD, antithyroid drugs for less than 3 months. Scientists built the TCR library using RNA that was extracted from PBMCs. Patients came through an endocrinology department, and that department was in Xi'an, China. V lost 7 bases and J lost 2; bases outside the gene matches: 8. This CDR3 comprises 15 residues. The germline CDR1 and CDR2 sequences are SGHRS and YFSETQ.

Notes on the study in general: TRBV28 was favored in persistent disease, as were TRBJ1-2 and TRBJ2-5.

These same data were also listed under a study on T cells in Graves' hyperthyroidism and ophthalmopathy. Per that paper: Most thyroid clonotypes expanded above 0.001 were also detected in blood.

The clonotype was recovered from a woman aged 18-35 years with Graves disease. Material: peripheral blood mononuclear cells (PBMCs), obtained at new diagnosis, from a patient treated with antithyroid drugs. The rearrangement joins TRBV5-1 to TRBJ2-3; 9 nucleotides agree with TRBD2. CDR3 region: CASVPSGTVTDTQYL. CDR3 nucleotides: TGCGCCAGCGTTCCTAGCGGGACAGTCACAGATACGCAGTATCTT.